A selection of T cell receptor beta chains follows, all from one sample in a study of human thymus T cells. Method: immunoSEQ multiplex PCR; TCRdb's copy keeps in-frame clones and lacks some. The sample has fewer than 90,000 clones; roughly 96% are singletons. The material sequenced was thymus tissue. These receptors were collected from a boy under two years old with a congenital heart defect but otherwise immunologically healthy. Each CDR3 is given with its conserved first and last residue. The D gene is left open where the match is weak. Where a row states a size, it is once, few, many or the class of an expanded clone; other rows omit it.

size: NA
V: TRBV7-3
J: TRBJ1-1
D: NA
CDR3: CASSSGRGEAFF
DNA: TGTGCCAGCAGTTCCGGGAGGGGTGAAGCTTTCTTT

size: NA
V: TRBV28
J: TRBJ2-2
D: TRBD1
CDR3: CASSLTQGARDTGELFF
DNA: TGTGCCAGCAGTTTAACACAGGGGGCGCGGGACACCGGGGAGCTGTTTTTT

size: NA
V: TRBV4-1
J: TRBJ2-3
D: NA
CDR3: CASSQETVARPWTDTQYF
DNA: TGCGCCAGCAGCCAAGAAACGGTGGCTAGACCTTGGACAGATACGCAGTATTTT

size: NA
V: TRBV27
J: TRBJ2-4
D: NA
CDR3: CASSLRGAGRTKNIQYF
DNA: TGTGCCAGCAGTTTACGGGGCGCGGGGAGGACCAAAAACATTCAGTACTTC

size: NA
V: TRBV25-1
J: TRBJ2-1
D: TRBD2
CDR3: CASSEATDSGTSYNEQFF
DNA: TGTGCCAGCAGTGAGGCTACCGATAGCGGGACTAGTTACAATGAGCAGTTCTTC

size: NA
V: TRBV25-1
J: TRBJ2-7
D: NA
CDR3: CASSEGGHEQYF
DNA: TGTGCCAGCAGTGAAGGAGGCCACGAGCAGTACTTC

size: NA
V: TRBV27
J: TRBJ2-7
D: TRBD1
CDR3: CASSRQGPTNEQYF
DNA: TGTGCCAGCAGTCGACAGGGCCCCACCAACGAGCAGTACTTC

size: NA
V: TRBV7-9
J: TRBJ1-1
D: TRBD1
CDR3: CASSLGGTGTGRATEAFF
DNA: TGTGCCAGCAGCTTAGGGGGCACGGGGACAGGGAGGGCCACTGAAGCTTTCTTT

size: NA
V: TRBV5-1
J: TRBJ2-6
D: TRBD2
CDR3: CASISGPTSGRAAGANVLTF
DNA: TGCGCCAGCATTAGTGGCCCTACTAGCGGGAGGGCGGCTGGGGCCAACGTCCTGACTTTC

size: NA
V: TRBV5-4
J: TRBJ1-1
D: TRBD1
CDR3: CASSETRGRGNTEAFF
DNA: TGTGCCAGCAGCGAAACCAGGGGGAGAGGGAACACTGAAGCTTTCTTT

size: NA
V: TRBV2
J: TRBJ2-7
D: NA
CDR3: CASSPRLGGVSSYEQYF
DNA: TGTGCCAGCAGCCCCAGACTCGGGGGTGTCAGCTCCTACGAGCAGTACTTC

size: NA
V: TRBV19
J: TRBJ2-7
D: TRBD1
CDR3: CASSTPLLGQGNEQYF
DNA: TGTGCCAGTAGTACGCCCTTACTGGGACAGGGGAACGAGCAGTACTTC

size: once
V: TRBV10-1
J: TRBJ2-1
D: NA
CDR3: CPHVLGDVDEQFF
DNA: TGCCCGCACGTTCTGGGCGATGTGGATGAGCAGTTCTTC

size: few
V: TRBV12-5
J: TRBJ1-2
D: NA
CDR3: CASALEGRGYTF
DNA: TGTGCTAGTGCACTGGAAGGTCGAGGCTACACCTTC

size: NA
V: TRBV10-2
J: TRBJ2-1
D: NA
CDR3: CASSEVRPGEQFF
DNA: TGCGCCAGCAGTGAAGTCAGGCCGGGTGAGCAGTTCTTC

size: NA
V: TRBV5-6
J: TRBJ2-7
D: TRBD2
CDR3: CASSSRLAGDEQYF
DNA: TGTGCCAGCAGCTCCCGACTAGCGGGGGACGAGCAGTACTTC

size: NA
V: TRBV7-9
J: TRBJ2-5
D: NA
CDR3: CASSFTQGTETQYF
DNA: TGTGCCAGCAGCTTTACGCAGGGTACGGAGACCCAGTACTTC

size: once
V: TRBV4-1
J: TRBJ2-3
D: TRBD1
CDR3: CASSHQEQGAITDTQYF
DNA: TGCGCCAGCAGCCATCAGGAGCAGGGGGCGATAACAGATACGCAGTATTTT

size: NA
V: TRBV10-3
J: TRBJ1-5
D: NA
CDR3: CAISVHYSNQPQHF
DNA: TGTGCCATCAGTGTCCATTATAGCAATCAGCCCCAGCATTTT

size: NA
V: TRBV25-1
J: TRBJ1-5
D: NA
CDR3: CASSALSGSQPQHF
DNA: TGTGCCAGCAGTGCCCTGTCAGGGAGTCAGCCCCAGCATTTT

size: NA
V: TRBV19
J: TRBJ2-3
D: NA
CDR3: CASSIVTGSLSDTQYF
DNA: TGTGCCAGTAGTATAGTGACAGGTAGCCTTTCAGATACGCAGTATTTT

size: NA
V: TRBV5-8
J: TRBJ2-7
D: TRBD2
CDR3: CASSLPGGSKRVRYEQYF
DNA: TGTGCCAGCAGCTTGCCGGGAGGGTCGAAGAGAGTTAGGTACGAGCAGTACTTC

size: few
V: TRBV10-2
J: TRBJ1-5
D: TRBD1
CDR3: CASSEGQGDQPQHF
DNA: TGCGCCAGCAGTGAGGGACAGGGAGATCAGCCCCAGCATTTT

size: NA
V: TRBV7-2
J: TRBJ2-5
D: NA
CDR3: CASSLRASWETQYF
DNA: TGTGCCAGCAGCCTAAGGGCTAGTTGGGAGACCCAGTACTTC

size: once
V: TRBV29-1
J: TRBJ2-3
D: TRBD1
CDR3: CSGDRESTDTQYF
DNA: TGCAGCGGAGACAGGGAATCGACAGATACGCAGTATTTT

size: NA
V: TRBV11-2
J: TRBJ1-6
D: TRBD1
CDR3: CASSSGQGGSPLHF
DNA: TGTGCCAGCAGCTCCGGACAGGGGGGTTCACCCCTCCACTTT

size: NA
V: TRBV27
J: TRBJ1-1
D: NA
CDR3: CASSLSEGLSAEAFF
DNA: TGTGCCAGCAGTTTATCGGAAGGGTTGAGCGCTGAAGCTTTCTTT

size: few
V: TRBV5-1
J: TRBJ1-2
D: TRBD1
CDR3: CASSSAGTAYGYTF
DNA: TGCGCCAGCAGCTCGGCCGGGACAGCCTATGGCTACACCTTC

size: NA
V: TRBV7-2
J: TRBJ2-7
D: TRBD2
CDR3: CASTRRTSGGHEQYF
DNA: TGTGCCAGCACCCGGCGGACTAGCGGGGGCCACGAGCAGTACTTC

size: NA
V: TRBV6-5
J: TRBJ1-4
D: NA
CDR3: CASSYTTGIEKLFF
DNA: TGTGCCAGCAGTTATACCACCGGGATAGAAAAACTGTTTTTT

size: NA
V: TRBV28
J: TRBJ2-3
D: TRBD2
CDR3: CASSSRWRGLAGVGTQYF
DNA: TGTGCCAGCAGTTCCCGCTGGAGGGGACTAGCGGGAGTGGGGACGCAGTATTTT

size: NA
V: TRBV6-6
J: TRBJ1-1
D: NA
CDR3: CASSSRLMNTEAFF
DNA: TGTGCCAGCAGTTCGAGGCTCATGAACACTGAAGCTTTCTTT

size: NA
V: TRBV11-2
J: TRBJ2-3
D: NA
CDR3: CASSLASVFTDTQYF
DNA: TGTGCCAGCAGCTTAGCTAGTGTTTTCACAGATACGCAGTATTTT

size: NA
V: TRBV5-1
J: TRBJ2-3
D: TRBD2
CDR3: CASSGSTDTQYF
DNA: TGCGCCAGTAGCGGGAGCACAGATACGCAGTATTTT

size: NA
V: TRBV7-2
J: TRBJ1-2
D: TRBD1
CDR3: CASSLRLPGQGVIHYGYTF
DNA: TGTGCCAGCAGCTTGCGTTTACCGGGACAGGGGGTAATTCACTATGGCTACACCTTC

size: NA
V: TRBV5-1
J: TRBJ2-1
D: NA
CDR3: CASSALLDYNEQFF
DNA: TGCGCCAGCAGCGCGTTACTAGATTACAATGAGCAGTTCTTC

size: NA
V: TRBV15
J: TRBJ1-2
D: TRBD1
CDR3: CATSPWDRGLLDGYTF
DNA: TGTGCCACCAGCCCCTGGGACAGGGGGCTGTTGGATGGCTACACCTTC

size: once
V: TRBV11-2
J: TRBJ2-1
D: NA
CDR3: CASSLGPGPSNEQFF
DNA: TGTGCCAGCAGCTTAGGCCCGGGTCCCAGCAATGAGCAGTTCTTC

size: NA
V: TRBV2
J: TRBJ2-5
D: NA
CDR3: CASSELQETQYF
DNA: TGTGCCAGCAGTGAACTACAAGAGACCCAGTACTTC

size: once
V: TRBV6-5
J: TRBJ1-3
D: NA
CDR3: CASSYSSGGGNTIYF
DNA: TGTGCCAGCAGTTACTCATCGGGGGGTGGAAACACCATATATTTT

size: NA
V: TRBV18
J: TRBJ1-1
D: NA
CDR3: CASLSKTFPGRNTEAFF
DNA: TGTGCCAGCTTATCAAAAACGTTCCCGGGACGGAACACTGAAGCTTTCTTT

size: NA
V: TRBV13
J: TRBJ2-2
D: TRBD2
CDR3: CASSLKSRLADANTGELFF
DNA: TGTGCCAGCAGCTTAAAGTCCCGACTAGCAGACGCGAACACCGGGGAGCTGTTTTTT

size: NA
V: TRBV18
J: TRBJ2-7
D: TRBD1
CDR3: CASSLRDRELYEQYF
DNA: TGTGCCAGCTCACTCCGGGACAGAGAACTCTACGAGCAGTACTTC

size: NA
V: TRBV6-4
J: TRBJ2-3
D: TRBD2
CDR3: CASSDSTSGPSGTDTQYF
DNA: TGTGCCAGCAGTGACTCAACTAGCGGGCCTTCGGGCACAGATACGCAGTATTTT

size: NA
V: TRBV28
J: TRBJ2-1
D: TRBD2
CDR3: CASSLSSPSGASSYNEQFF
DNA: TGTGCCAGCAGTTTATCGTCCCCTAGCGGGGCTAGCTCCTACAATGAGCAGTTCTTC

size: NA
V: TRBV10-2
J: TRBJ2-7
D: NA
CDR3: CASRRGQGGSYEQYF
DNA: TGCGCCAGCAGGCGTGGGCAGGGTGGATCCTACGAGCAGTACTTC

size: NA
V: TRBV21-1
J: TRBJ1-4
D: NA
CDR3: CASSKGDRGRINEKLFF
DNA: TGTGCCAGCAGCAAAGGGGACAGGGGGAGGATTAATGAAAAACTGTTTTTT

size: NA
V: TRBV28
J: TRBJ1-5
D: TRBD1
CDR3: CASSRQGGNQPQHF
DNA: TGTGCCAGCAGTCGACAGGGAGGCAATCAGCCCCAGCATTTT

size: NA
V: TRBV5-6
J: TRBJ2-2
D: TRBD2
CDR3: CASSCSSGNTGELFF
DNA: TGTGCCAGCAGCTGTTCTAGCGGGAACACCGGGGAGCTGTTTTTT

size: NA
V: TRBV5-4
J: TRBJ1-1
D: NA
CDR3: CASSEAGTTNTEAFF
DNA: TGTGCCAGCAGCGAGGCCGGGACAACGAACACTGAAGCTTTCTTT

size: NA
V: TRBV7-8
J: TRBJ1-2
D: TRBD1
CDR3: CASSLWGWDREYYGYTF
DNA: TGTGCCAGCAGCTTATGGGGGTGGGACAGGGAGTACTATGGCTACACCTTC